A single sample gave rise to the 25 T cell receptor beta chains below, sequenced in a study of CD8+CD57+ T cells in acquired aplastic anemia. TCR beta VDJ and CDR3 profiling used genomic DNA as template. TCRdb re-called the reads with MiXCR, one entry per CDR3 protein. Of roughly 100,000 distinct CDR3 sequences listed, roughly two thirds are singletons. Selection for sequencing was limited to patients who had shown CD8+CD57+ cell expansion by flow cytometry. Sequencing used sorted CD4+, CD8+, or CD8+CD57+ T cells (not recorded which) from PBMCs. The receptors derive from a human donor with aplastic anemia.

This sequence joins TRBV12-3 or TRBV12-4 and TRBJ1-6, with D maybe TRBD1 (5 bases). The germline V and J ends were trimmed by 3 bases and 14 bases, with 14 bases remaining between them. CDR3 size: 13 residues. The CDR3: CASSLGPLPTLHF. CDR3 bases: TGTGCCAGCAGTTTGGGGCCCCTCCCCACCCTCCACTTT.

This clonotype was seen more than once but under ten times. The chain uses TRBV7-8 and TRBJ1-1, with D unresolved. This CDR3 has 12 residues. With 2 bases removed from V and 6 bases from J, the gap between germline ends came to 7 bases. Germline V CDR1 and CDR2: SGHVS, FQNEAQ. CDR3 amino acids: CASSLIGAEAFF. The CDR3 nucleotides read TGTGCCAGCAGCTTAATTGGCGCTGAAGCTTTCTTT.

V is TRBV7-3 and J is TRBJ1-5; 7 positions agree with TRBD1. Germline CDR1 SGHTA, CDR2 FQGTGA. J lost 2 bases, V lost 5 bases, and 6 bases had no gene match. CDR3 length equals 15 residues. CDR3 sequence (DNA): TGTGCCAGCAGCACACAGGGGTTGGGCAATCAGCCCCAGCATTTT. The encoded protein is CASSTQGLGNQPQHF. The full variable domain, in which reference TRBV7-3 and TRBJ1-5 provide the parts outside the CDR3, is GAGVSQTPSNKVTEKGKYVELRCDPISGHTALYWYRQSLGQGPEFLIYFQGTGAADDSGLPNDRFFAVRPEGSVSTLKIQRTERGDSAVYLCASSTQGLGNQPQHFGDGTRLSIL.

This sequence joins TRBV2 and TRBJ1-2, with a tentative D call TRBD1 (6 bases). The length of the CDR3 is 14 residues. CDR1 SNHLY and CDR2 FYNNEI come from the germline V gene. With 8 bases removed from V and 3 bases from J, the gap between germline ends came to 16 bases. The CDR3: CASQYRDRYYGYTF. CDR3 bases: TGTGCCAGCCAATACCGCGACAGGTACTATGGCTACACCTTC.

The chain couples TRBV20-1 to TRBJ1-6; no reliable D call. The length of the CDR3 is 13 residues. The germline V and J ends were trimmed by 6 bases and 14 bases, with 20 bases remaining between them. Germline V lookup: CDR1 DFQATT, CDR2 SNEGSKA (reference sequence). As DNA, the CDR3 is TGCAGTGCCACCCACCCGACGGGCTCGTCCCTCCACTTT. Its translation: CSATHPTGSSLHF.

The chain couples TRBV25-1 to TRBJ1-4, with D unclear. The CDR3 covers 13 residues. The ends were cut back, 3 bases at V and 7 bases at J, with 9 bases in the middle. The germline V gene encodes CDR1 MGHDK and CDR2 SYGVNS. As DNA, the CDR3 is TGTGCCAGCAGTGACTACGGCGGTGAAAAACTGTTTTTT. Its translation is CASSDYGGEKLFF.

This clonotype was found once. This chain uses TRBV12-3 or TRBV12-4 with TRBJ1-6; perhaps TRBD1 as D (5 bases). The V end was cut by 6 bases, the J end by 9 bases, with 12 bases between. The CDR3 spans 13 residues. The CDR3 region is CASSLGDPSPLHF. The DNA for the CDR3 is TGTGCCAGCAGCCTGGGGGACCCTTCACCCCTCCACTTT.

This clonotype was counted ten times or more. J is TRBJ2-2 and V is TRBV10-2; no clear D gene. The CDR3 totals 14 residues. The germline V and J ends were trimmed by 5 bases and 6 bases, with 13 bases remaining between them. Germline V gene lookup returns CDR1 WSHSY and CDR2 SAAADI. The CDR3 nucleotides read TGCGCCAGCAGTCATCTGCAGGAGCCCGGGGAGCTGTTTTTT. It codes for CASSHLQEPGELFF.

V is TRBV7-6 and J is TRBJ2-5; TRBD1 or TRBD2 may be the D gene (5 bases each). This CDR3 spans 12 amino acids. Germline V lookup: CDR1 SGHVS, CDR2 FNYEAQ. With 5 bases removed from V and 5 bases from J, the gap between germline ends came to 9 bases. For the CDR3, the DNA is TGTGCCAGCAGCCCCGAGGGGGAGACCCAGTACTTC. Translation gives CASSPEGETQYF.

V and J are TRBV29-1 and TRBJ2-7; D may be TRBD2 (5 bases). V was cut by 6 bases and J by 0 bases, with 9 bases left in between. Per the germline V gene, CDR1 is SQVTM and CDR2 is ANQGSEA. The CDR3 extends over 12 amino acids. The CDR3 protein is CSVAGSSYEQYF. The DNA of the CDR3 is TGCAGCGTGGCGGGTAGCTCCTACGAGCAGTACTTC.

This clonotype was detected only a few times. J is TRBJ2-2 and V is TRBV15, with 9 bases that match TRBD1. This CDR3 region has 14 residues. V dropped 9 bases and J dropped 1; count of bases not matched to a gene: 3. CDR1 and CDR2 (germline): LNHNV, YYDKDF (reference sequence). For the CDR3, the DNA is TGTGCCACTTGGGGACAGGGGAACACCGGGGAGCTGTTTTTT. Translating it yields CATWGQGNTGELFF. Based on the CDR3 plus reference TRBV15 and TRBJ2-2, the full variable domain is DAMVIQNPRYQVTQFGKPVTLSCSQTLNHNVMYWYQQKSSQAPKLLFHYYDKDFNNEADTPDNFQSRRPNTSFCFLDIRSPGLGDTAMYLCATWGQGNTGELFFGEGSRLTVL.

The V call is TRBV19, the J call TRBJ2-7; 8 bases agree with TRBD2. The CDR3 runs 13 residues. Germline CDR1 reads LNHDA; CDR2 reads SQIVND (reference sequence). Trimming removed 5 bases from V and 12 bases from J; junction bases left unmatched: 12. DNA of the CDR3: TGTGCCAGTAGTCCCCAGTTCGGCGGGAGGCGGTACTTC. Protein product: CASSPQFGGRRYF.

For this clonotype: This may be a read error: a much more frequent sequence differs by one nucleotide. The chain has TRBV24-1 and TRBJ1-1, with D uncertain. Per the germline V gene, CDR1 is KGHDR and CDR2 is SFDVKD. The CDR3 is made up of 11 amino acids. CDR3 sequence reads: CAPLSITDAFF. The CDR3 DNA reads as TGTGCCCCGTTAAGCATCACTGATGCTTTCTTT.

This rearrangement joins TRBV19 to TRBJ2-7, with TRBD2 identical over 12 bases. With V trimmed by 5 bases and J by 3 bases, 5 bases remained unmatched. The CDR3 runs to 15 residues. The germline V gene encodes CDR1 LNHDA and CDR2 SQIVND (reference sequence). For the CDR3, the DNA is TGTGCCAGTAGTGAGACTAGCGGGAGTTTCTACGAGCAGTACTTC. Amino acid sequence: CASSETSGSFYEQYF.

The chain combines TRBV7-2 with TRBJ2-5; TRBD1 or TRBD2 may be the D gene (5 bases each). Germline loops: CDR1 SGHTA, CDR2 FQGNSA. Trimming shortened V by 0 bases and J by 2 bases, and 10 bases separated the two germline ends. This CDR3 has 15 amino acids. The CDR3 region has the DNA TGTGCCAGCAGCTTAGCGGGGGAGAAACAAGAGACCCAGTACTTC. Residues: CASSLAGEKQETQYF.

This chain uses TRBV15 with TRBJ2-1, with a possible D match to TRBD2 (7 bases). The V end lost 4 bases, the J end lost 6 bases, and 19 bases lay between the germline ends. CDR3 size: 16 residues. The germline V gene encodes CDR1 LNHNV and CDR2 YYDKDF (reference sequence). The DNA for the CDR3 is TGTGCCACCAGCACCTCAGGGAGGGGGGGGATCAATGAGCAGTTCTTC. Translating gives CATSTSGRGGINEQFF.

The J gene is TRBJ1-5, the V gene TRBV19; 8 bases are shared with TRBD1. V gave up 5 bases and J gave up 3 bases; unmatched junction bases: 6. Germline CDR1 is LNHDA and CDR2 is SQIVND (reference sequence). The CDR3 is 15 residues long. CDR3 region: CASSPDRALNQPQHF. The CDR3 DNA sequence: TGTGCCAGTAGTCCGGACAGGGCCCTCAATCAGCCCCAGCATTTT.

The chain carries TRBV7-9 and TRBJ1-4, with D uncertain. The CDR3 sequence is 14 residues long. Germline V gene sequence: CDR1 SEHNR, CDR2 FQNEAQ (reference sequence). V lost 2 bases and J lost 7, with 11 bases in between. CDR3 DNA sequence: TGTGCCAGCAGCTTAAGTGAGGGTTCTGAAAAACTGTTTTTT. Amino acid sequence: CASSLSEGSEKLFF. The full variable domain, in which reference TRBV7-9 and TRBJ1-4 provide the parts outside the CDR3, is DTGVSQNPRHKITKRGQNVTFRCDPISEHNRLYWYRQTLGQGPEFLTYFQNEAQLEKSRLLSDRFSAERPKGSFSTLEIQRTEQGDSAMYLCASSLSEGSEKLFFGSGTQLSVL.

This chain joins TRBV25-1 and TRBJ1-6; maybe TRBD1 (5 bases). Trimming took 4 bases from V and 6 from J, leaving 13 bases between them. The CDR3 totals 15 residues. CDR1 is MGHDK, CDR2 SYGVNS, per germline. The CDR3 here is CASSGSGTVNSPLHF. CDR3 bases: TGTGCCAGCAGTGGATCCGGGACGGTTAATTCACCCCTCCACTTT.

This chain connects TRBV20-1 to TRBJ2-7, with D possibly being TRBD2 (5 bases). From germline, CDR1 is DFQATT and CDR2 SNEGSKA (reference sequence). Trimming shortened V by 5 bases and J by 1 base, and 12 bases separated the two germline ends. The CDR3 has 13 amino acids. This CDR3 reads CSAPQPGSYEQYF. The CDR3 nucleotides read TGCAGTGCTCCCCAGCCGGGGTCCTACGAGCAGTACTTC.

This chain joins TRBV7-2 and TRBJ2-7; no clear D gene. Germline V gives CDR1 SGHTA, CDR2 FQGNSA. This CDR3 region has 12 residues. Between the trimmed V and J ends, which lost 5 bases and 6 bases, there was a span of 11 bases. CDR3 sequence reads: CASSPRTAEQYF. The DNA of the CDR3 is TGTGCCAGCAGCCCCCGGACGGCCGAGCAGTACTTC. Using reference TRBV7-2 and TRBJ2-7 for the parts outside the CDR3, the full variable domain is GAGVSQSPSNKVTEKGKDVELRCDPISGHTALYWYRQSLGQGLEFLIYFQGNSAPDKSGLPSDRFSAERTGGSVSTLTIQRTQQEDSAVYLCASSPRTAEQYFGPGTRLTVT.

CDR3 sequence: CASSFETSGAPLSYEQYF. CDR3 DNA: TGTGCCAGCAGCTTCGAGACTAGCGGGGCGCCTTTGAGTTACGAGCAGTACTTC. The J gene is TRBJ2-7, the V gene TRBV7-6, with 11 bases fitting TRBD2. V trimming: 3 bases; J trimming: 4 bases; junction bases outside the gene matches: 14. The CDR3 sequence is 18 residues long. Per the germline V gene, CDR1 is SGHVS and CDR2 is FNYEAQ.

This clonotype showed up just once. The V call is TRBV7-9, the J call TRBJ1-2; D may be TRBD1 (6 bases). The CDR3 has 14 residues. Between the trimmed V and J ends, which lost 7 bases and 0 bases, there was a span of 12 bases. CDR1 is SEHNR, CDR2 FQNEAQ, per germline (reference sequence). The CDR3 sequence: CASTGTSSNYGYTF. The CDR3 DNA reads TGTGCCAGCACCGGGACATCTTCTAACTATGGCTACACCTTC. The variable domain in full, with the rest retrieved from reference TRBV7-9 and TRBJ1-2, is DTGVSQNPRHKITKRGQNVTFRCDPISEHNRLYWYRQTLGQGPEFLTYFQNEAQLEKSRLLSDRFSAERPKGSFSTLEIQRTEQGDSAMYLCASTGTSSNYGYTFGSGTRLTVV.

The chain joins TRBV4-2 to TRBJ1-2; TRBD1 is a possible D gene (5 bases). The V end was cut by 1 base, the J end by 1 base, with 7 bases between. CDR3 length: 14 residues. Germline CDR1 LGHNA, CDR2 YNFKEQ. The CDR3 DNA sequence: TGTGCCAGCAGCCAAGGACAGAGTAACTATGGCTACACCTTC. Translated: CASSQGQSNYGYTF.

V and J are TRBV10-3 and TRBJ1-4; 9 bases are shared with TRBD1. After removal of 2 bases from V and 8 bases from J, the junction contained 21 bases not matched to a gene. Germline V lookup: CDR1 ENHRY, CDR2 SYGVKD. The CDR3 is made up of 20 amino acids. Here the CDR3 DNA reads TGTGCCATCAGTGAGCTGTTTGGGGGGACAGGGTTAATGGTAGGGGAAAAACTGTTTTTT. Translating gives CAISELFGGTGLMVGEKLFF.